Listed below are T cell receptor beta chains from one sample, sequenced in a study of blood T cell repertoires in COVID-19. Clones were read by immunoSEQ multiplex PCR, and TCRdb kept only the in-frame ones, dropping some. The profile shows approximately 410,000 clones, roughly 88% of them singletons. Sequencing was carried out using peripheral blood. Source of these receptors: a woman under 40 with active or convalescent COVID-19. The CDR3 runs from the conserved cysteine through the conserved F or W.

v_call cdr3_aa
TRBV5-1 CASSLTSGGETQYF
TRBV18 CASWPGQGIKNEQFF
TRBV5-1 CASSDGQVLGETQYF
TRBV12-2 CASRLEGGGGSYGYTF
TRBV10-1 CASSRLAENTGELFF
TRBV5-5 CASSPGTQSGNTIYF
TRBV10-1 CASSVERGGQINTGELFF
TRBV19 CASSIQRQDGSPLHF
TRBV2 CAGRLAGGYNEQFF
TRBV4-1 CASSENGGGETQYF
TRBV10-3 CAISESRAGVYEQYF
TRBV2 CASSDPAAILNYGYTF
TRBV11-2 CASSLHARGNYGYTF
TRBV7-9 CASSLRKTREGPYNEQFF
TRBV3-1/TRBV3-2 CASSHGASEQYF
TRBV4-1 CASSHRTNALSSTEAFF
TRBV2 CASSERTGQPPEQYF
TRBV6-5 CASSILANEKLFF
TRBV5-4 CASSPDRGVSAGYTF
TRBV2 CASSGRGDRGEKLFF
TRBV30 CAWNQGSLSDEQYF
TRBV5-1 CASSRRRGGQETQYF